Sequencing of this T cell receptor beta chain was carried out in a study of molecular identifiers for immune sequencing clone quantification. Overall study results and limits: Clones above 20 RNA copies contained over 97% of effector molecules but under 1% of naive ones.

Germline lookup yields CDR1 GTSNPN and CDR2 SVGIG (reference sequence). The V and J ends lost 3 bases and 2 bases respectively, with 13 bases between them. The CDR3 loop spans 14 amino acids. Using its own MiXCR run on the PCR reads, TCRdb lists one record per CDR3 protein. The sample carries approximately 670,000 distinct CDR3 sequences, 20% recorded once. Regarding this clonotype: Its antigen remains unidentified.

This TCR was sampled from a human donor in good health. Some libraries in this study had Jurkat cell RNA spiked in. What was sequenced was naive CD8+ T cells from blood, with Jurkat cell RNA spiked in. Subset in this sample: FACS-sorted CD8+CD4-CCR7+CD45RA+ naive T cells. The rearrangement links TRBV30 to TRBJ1-2; maybe TRBD1 (5 bases). CDR3 protein: CAWSEGTANYGYTF. DNA of the CDR3: TGTGCCTGGAGCGAAGGGACGGCCAACTATGGCTACACCTTC.